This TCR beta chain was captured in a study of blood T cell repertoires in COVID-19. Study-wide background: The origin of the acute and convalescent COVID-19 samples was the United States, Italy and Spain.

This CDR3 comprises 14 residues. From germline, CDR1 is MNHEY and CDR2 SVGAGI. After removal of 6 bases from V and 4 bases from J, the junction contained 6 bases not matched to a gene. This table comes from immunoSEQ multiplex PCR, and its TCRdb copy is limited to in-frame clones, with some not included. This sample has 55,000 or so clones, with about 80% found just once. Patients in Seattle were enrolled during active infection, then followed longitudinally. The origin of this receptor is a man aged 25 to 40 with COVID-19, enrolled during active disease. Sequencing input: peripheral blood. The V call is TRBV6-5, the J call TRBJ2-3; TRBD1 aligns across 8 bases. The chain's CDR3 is CASRPGGRSDTQYF. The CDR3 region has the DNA TGTGCCAGCAGACCAGGGGGCCGGTCAGATACGCAGTATTTT.